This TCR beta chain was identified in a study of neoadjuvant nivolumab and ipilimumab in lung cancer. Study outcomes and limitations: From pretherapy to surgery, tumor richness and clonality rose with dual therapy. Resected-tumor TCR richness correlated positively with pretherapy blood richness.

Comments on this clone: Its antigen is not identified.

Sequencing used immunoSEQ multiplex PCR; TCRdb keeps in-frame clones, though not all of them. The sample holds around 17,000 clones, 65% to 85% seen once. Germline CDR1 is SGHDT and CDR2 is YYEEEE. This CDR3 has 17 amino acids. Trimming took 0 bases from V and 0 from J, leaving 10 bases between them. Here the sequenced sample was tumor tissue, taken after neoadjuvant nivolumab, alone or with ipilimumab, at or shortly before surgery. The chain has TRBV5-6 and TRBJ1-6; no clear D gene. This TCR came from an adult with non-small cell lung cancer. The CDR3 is CASSLGHPSSYNSPLHF. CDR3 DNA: TGTGCCAGCAGCTTGGGACATCCGAGCTCCTATAATTCACCCCTCCACTTT.